Shown below are 10 T cell receptor beta chains from a single sample sequenced in a study of graft-versus-host responses after intestinal transplantation. Sequencing used immunoSEQ multiplex PCR; TCRdb keeps in-frame clones, though not all of them. Among more than 95,000 clones, 90% to 95% were seen once, and the ten largest hold approximately 0.18%. No antigen has been assigned to these receptors. The source was unstimulated CD4+ T cells sorted from spleen or lymph node cells, collected before intestinal transplant. These receptors came from a human donor who received an intestinal transplant.

The chain is built from TRBV7-9 and TRBJ2-3, with 9 bases identical to TRBD1. The CDR3 extends over 17 amino acids. Germline CDR1 reads SEHNR; CDR2 reads FQNEAQ (reference sequence). The J segment lost 0 bases and the V segment lost 4 bases, leaving 8 bases of the junction unmatched. This CDR3 is CASSSTPGQGSTDTQYF. The CDR3 DNA reads as TGTGCCAGCAGCTCCACCCCTGGACAGGGGAGCACAGATACGCAGTATTTT.

The V call is TRBV4-1, the J call TRBJ1-5; 7 nucleotides match TRBD1. CDR1 is MGHRA and CDR2 is YSYEKL in the germline V gene. This CDR3 comprises 17 residues. The V gene end was trimmed by 4 bases and the J gene end by 2 bases; junction bases not matched to a gene: 11. For the CDR3, the DNA is TGCGCCAGCAGCCTAGCCTCTACAGGGGCGGGCAATCAGCCCCAGCATTTT. Encoded protein: CASSLASTGAGNQPQHF.

This sequence joins TRBV9 and TRBJ2-2; TRBD2 agrees at 7 bases. This CDR3 spans 16 amino acids. Germline CDR1 reads SGDLS; CDR2 reads YYNGEE. J gave up 4 bases and V 0 bases, and 6 bases lay outside the gene matches. Here the CDR3 DNA reads TGTGCCAGCAGCGTAGCGGGGAGGGGCATCACCGGGGAGCTGTTTTTT. This encodes CASSVAGRGITGELFF.

The chain uses TRBV7-2 and TRBJ2-7; possibly TRBD1 for D (6 bases). Trimming left V 2 bases short and J 3 bases short, with 11 bases between. CDR1 and CDR2 (germline): SGHTA, FQGNSA. The CDR3 length is 14 residues. CDR3 amino acids: CASSLLGQNYEQYF. The CDR3 region has the DNA TGTGCCAGCAGCTTACTGGGACAAAACTACGAGCAGTACTTC.

The gene calls are TRBV7-2 and TRBJ2-1; 10 nucleotides agree with TRBD2. Germline loops: CDR1 SGHTA, CDR2 FQGNSA. Trimming at V came to 5 bases and at J to 6 bases, leaving 4 bases not matched to a gene. The CDR3 consists of 14 residues. CDR3 sequence: CASSILAGTNEQFF. CDR3 nucleotides: TGTGCCAGCAGCATACTAGCGGGGACCAATGAGCAGTTCTTC.

The chain couples TRBV7-2 to TRBJ1-5; 9 bases agree with TRBD1. The ends lost 5 bases at V and 7 bases at J; junction bases unmatched: 9. This CDR3 contains 15 residues. Germline CDR1 SGHTA, CDR2 FQGNSA. In DNA, the CDR3 is TGTGCCAGCAGCACGCGGACAGGGGAAGGCCAGCCCCAGCATTTT. Translated: CASSTRTGEGQPQHF. The entire variable domain, with the rest obtained from reference TRBV7-2 and TRBJ1-5, is as follows: GAGVSQSPSNKVTEKGKDVELRCDPISGHTALYWYRQSLGQGLEFLIYFQGNSAPDKSGLPSDRFSAERTGGSVSTLTIQRTQQEDSAVYLCASSTRTGEGQPQHFGDGTRLSIL.

The table lists this clone with a few counts. The chain links TRBV10-2 to TRBJ2-3, with 9 nucleotides matching TRBD2. V dropped 7 bases and J dropped 7; count of bases not matched to a gene: 6. Per germline, CDR1 WSHSY and CDR2 SAAADI. The CDR3 spans 13 residues. Here the CDR3 reads CASTGSGGNTQYF. The CDR3 nucleotides read TGCGCCAGCACAGGAAGCGGGGGGAATACGCAGTATTTT.

The gene calls are TRBV4-3 and TRBJ2-4, with D perhaps TRBD1 (6 bases). CDR3 length: 15 residues. Germline CDR1 and CDR2: LGHNA and YSLEER. V was trimmed by 0 bases and J by 9 bases, leaving 15 bases between them. CDR3 DNA: TGCGCCAGCAGCCAAGAGGGCAGGGGCCCGGGCATTCAGTACTTC. Protein product: CASSQEGRGPGIQYF.

The chain recombines TRBV6-6 with TRBJ1-1; 8 nucleotides match TRBD1. Trimming cost V 11 bases and J 1 base; bases outside gene matches: 3. Germline CDR1 and CDR2: MNHNY and SVGAGI (reference sequence). The length of the CDR3 is 12 residues. As DNA, the CDR3 is TGTGCCCACGGGACAGGGAACACTGAAGCTTTCTTT. Encoded protein: CAHGTGNTEAFF.

The chain is built from TRBV9 and TRBJ2-7; D remains unclear. This CDR3 contains 14 residues. Germline CDR1 SGDLS, CDR2 YYNGEE. V gave up 1 base and J gave up 2 bases, with 10 bases separating them. CDR3 sequence reads: CASSVSSSTYEQYF. The DNA for the CDR3 is TGTGCCAGCAGCGTATCCTCCAGTACCTACGAGCAGTACTTC.